This TCR beta chain was documented in a study of blood T cell repertoires in COVID-19. Study-level information: Researchers got acute and convalescent COVID-19 samples from the United States, Italy and Spain. T cells, B-cell-depleted T cells, or PBMCs provided the cDNA or gDNA that served as material.

Trimming removed 0 bases from V and 8 bases from J, with 20 bases in between. The CDR3 is 17 amino acids. Germline V gene sequence: CDR1 SGHNT, CDR2 YENEEA. As handled by the study authors: Amplification of reference gene primers was used by the study to estimate nucleated cell counts. Sequencing was performed with immunoSEQ multiplex PCR; in TCRdb, only in-frame clones are kept and a portion is missing. For V, J and clone size, that table is used; D and trimming come from the DNA. This sample has 250,000 to 300,000 clones, with around 90% found just once. This chain joins TRBV11-3 and TRBJ2-1; TRBD2 is a possible D gene (6 bases). This sequence originates from a young woman with acute or convalescent COVID-19. The specimen was peripheral blood. The CDR3 sequence is CASSLDGGTPKGDEQFF. DNA of the CDR3: TGTGCCAGCAGCTTAGATGGGGGGACCCCAAAGGGCGATGAGCAGTTCTTC. Looking up the rest from reference TRBV11-3 and TRBJ2-1 gives the full variable domain: EAGVVQSPRYKIIEKKQPVAFWCNPISGHNTLYWYLQNLGQGPELLIRYENEEAVDDSQLPKDRFSAERLKGVDSTLKIQPAELGDSAVYLCASSLDGGTPKGDEQFFGPGTRLTVL.